A single sample gave rise to the 30 T cell receptor beta chains below, sequenced in a study of T cell responses to AZD1222 COVID-19 vaccine. Libraries were prepared by immunoSEQ multiplex PCR; TCRdb keeps only in-frame clonotypes and omits some of them. The sample lists 110,000 or so clones, 89% seen once, with over 35% in the top ten. The source material was peripheral blood, sampled 28 days after the second AZD1222 dose. These receptor sequences come from an adult who received the AZD1222 COVID-19 vaccine.

V and J are TRBV10-1 and TRBJ2-2; no definite D call. Germline CDR1 is WNHNN and CDR2 is SYGVQD (reference sequence). This CDR3 has 14 residues. V was trimmed by 0 bases and J by 5 bases, leaving 7 bases between them. In DNA form, the CDR3 reads TGCGCCAGCAGTGAGTCGGTCGGGACCGGGGAGCTGTTTTTT. Translating gives CASSESVGTGELFF.

The chain joins TRBV10-3 to TRBJ2-7, with TRBD1 matching over 11 bases. Germline loops: CDR1 ENHRY, CDR2 SYGVKD. V lost 2 bases, J lost 4 bases, and 4 bases stayed unmatched. This CDR3 contains 15 residues. The CDR3, as DNA: TGTGCCATCAGTGAGGTGGACAGGGGGCGATACGAGCAGTACTTC. Its translation: CAISEVDRGRYEQYF.

The chain is built from TRBV14 and TRBJ2-3; TRBD1 might be the D (6 bases). V was trimmed by 1 base and J by 1 base, leaving 6 bases between them. The CDR3 runs 14 residues. Germline V lookup: CDR1 SGHDN, CDR2 FVKESK. For the CDR3, the DNA is TGTGCCAGCAGCCAAGGGACAGGCACAGATACGCAGTATTTT. Its protein is CASSQGTGTDTQYF.

The chain joins TRBV7-6 to TRBJ2-1, with TRBD2 matching 8 bases. CDR1 is SGHVS and CDR2 is FNYEAQ in the germline V gene. J gave up 7 bases and V 5 bases, and 13 bases lay outside the gene matches. The CDR3 loop spans 16 amino acids. The chain's CDR3 is CASSPSGGASLNEQFF. As DNA, the CDR3 is TGTGCCAGCAGCCCATCGGGGGGGGCCTCTTTGAATGAGCAGTTCTTC.

The CDR3 here is CAWGLVGRGKNTEAFF. The CDR3 nucleotides are TGTGCCTGGGGACTAGTGGGGCGCGGGAAGAACACTGAAGCTTTCTTT. J is TRBJ1-1 and V is TRBV30; D is perhaps TRBD1 (5 bases). Germline lookup yields CDR1 GTSNPN and CDR2 SVGIG (reference sequence). Trimming removed 5 bases from V and 1 base from J, with 20 bases in between. The CDR3 has 16 amino acids. Supplemented by reference TRBV30 and TRBJ1-1, the full variable domain reads SQTIHQWPATLVQPVGSPLSLECTVEGTSNPNLYWYRQAAGRGLQLLFYSVGIGQISSEVPQNLSASRPQDRQFILSSKKLLLSDSGFYLCAWGLVGRGKNTEAFFGQGTRLTVV.

This clone was recorded a few times. The chain joins TRBV19 to TRBJ1-2; TRBD1 is a possible D gene (6 bases). Germline V lookup: CDR1 LNHDA, CDR2 SQIVND (reference sequence). V was pared by 5 bases and J by 4 bases, with 20 bases between. The CDR3 is 16 amino acids. Here the CDR3 reads CASSVQGSVTFYGYTF. The CDR3, as DNA: TGTGCCAGTAGTGTACAGGGATCTGTCACTTTCTATGGCTACACCTTC.

The rearrangement links TRBV30 to TRBJ1-2; the D is unclear. V dropped 0 bases and J dropped 4 bases, with 3 bases sitting between them. Germline CDR1 GTSNPN, CDR2 SVGIG (reference sequence). The CDR3 totals 11 residues. CDR3 nucleotide sequence: TGTGCCTGGAGTGTACTCTATGGCTACACCTTC. This translates into CAWSVLYGYTF.

V is TRBV2 and J is TRBJ2-5, with 8 bases identical to TRBD1. V dropped 4 bases and J dropped 6; count of bases not matched to a gene: 4. This CDR3 region has 13 residues. The germline CDR1 and CDR2 sequences are SNHLY and FYNNEI. CDR3 sequence reads: CASSAGGMKTQYF. The CDR3 DNA sequence: TGTGCCAGCAGTGCAGGGGGCATGAAGACCCAGTACTTC.

This chain joins TRBV6-5 and TRBJ1-1; the D gene is possibly TRBD1 (6 bases). Trimming stripped 0 bases from V and 3 bases from J, with 8 bases between. CDR1 is MNHEY and CDR2 is SVGAGI in the germline V gene. CDR3 length equals 14 residues. Here the CDR3 DNA reads TGTGCCAGCAGTTACTCCGGGGGGCACACTGAAGCTTTCTTT. Protein product: CASSYSGGHTEAFF.

This clone appeared a single time. V usage is TRBV30 and J usage is TRBJ2-1; 12 bases map to TRBD2. The CDR3 contains 16 residues. CDR1 and CDR2 (germline): GTSNPN, SVGIG (reference sequence). The J segment lost 7 bases and the V segment lost 3 bases, leaving 10 bases of the junction unmatched. Here the CDR3 DNA reads TGTGCCTGGAGCGGTACGGGACTAGCGGGTAGGAATGAGCAGTTCTTC. It yields the protein CAWSGTGLAGRNEQFF.

CDR3 nucleotide sequence: TGTGCCAGCTCACACTCTGACGGGGCCTACGAGCAGTACTTC. Its translation: CASSHSDGAYEQYF. The chain couples TRBV18 to TRBJ2-7; tentatively, D is TRBD2 (5 bases). Germline lookup yields CDR1 KGHSH and CDR2 LQKENI. CDR3 length equals 14 residues. Trimming took off 4 bases at V and 2 bases at J, with 12 bases between the two ends.

The chain has TRBV19 and TRBJ2-7; a weak D match, TRBD1 (5 bases). The germline V gene encodes CDR1 LNHDA and CDR2 SQIVND (reference sequence). CDR3 size: 14 residues. Trimming removed 5 bases at V and 0 bases at J, with 11 bases between. In DNA, the CDR3 is TGTGCCAGTAGTTCCAGGGCTAGCTCCTACGAGCAGTACTTC. This encodes CASSSRASSYEQYF.

The chain employs TRBV29-1 and TRBJ2-7, with D uncertain. This CDR3 contains 11 residues. Trimming removed 2 bases from V and 3 bases from J, with 5 bases in between. The germline gives CDR1 SQVTM, CDR2 ANQGSEA. CDR3 residues: CSVETLYEQYF. The CDR3 DNA follows: TGCAGCGTTGAAACCCTCTACGAGCAGTACTTC.

CDR3 residues: CASSFTGSGITDTQYF. DNA for the CDR3: TGTGCCAGCAGCTTTACAGGGTCAGGTATAACAGATACGCAGTATTTT. The rearrangement joins TRBV7-3 to TRBJ2-3, with D possibly matching TRBD1 (6 bases). Trimming removed 3 bases at V and 3 bases at J, with 16 bases between. Germline V CDR1 and CDR2: SGHTA, FQGTGA. The CDR3 consists of 16 residues.

The V and J genes are TRBV5-1 and TRBJ2-7; TRBD2 aligns across 16 bases. Germline CDR1 and CDR2: SGHRS and YFSETQ. The CDR3 runs 16 residues. The J segment lost 13 bases and the V segment lost 2 bases, leaving 12 bases of the junction unmatched. CDR3 DNA: TGCGCCAGCAGCTTTAACCCGGGACTAGCGGGAGGGCCGGATTACTTC. This sequence encodes CASSFNPGLAGGPDYF.

This clone showed up just once. This chain uses TRBV12-3 or TRBV12-4 with TRBJ2-2; D not resolved. With 2 bases removed from V and 5 bases from J, the gap between germline ends came to 6 bases. This CDR3 spans 13 amino acids. In nucleotides, the CDR3 is TGTGCCAGCAGTTTATTGCGTACCGGGGAGCTGTTTTTT. Translated, it gives CASSLLRTGELFF.

The rearrangement joins TRBV10-3 to TRBJ1-2; the D is unclear. Trimming stripped 2 bases from V and 5 bases from J, with 6 bases between. Germline V CDR1 and CDR2: ENHRY, SYGVKD. This CDR3 is built from 12 residues. CDR3 DNA: TGTGCCATCAGTGAGCTTCTATATGGCTACACCTTC. This codes for CAISELLYGYTF.

This rearrangement joins TRBV7-2 to TRBJ2-1; TRBD1 or TRBD2 may be the D gene (6 bases each). Trimming pared 2 bases from V and 7 bases from J, leaving 15 bases between. CDR3 size: 15 residues. Looked up from germline, CDR1 is SGHTA and CDR2 is FQGNSA. As DNA, the CDR3 is TGTGCCAGCAGCTTACAGGGGCTAGCGAGAAATGAGCAGTTCTTC. Translated, it gives CASSLQGLARNEQFF.

The chain recombines TRBV7-2 with TRBJ2-3, with TRBD2 identical over 7 bases. V gave up 1 base and J gave up 6 bases; unmatched junction bases: 4. Germline V gene data show CDR1 as SGHTA and CDR2 as FQGNSA. The CDR3 consists of 14 residues. The CDR3 nucleotides are TGTGCCAGCAGCTTAGGTTTCGGGAGGGATACGCAGTATTTT. Protein sequence: CASSLGFGRDTQYF.

This chain connects TRBV19 to TRBJ2-4, with 8 bases fitting TRBD1. Germline V CDR1 and CDR2: LNHDA, SQIVND (reference sequence). This CDR3 region has 15 residues. V lost 6 bases to trimming and J lost 0 bases; unmatched junction nucleotides: 4. CDR3 DNA sequence: TGTGCCAGTAGAGACAGGGGCGCAGCCAAAAACATTCAGTACTTC. This sequence encodes CASRDRGAAKNIQYF.

The chain combines TRBV28 with TRBJ2-7; 9 nucleotides align to TRBD2. The CDR3 totals 15 residues. Trimming took 1 base from V and 3 from J; bases not matched to a gene: 4. Germline CDR1 is MDHEN and CDR2 is SYDVKM. The CDR3 loop reads CASSLLGSGSYEQYF. The CDR3, as DNA: TGTGCCAGCAGTTTATTAGGTAGCGGGAGCTACGAGCAGTACTTC.

The chain is built from TRBV7-2 and TRBJ1-5; D perhaps matches TRBD1 (5 bases). Germline-derived CDR1 and CDR2 are SGHTA and FQGNSA. The CDR3 loop spans 16 amino acids. The V and J ends lost 0 bases and 0 bases respectively, with 9 bases between them. DNA of the CDR3: TGTGCCAGCAGCTTAGCCGGACACTATAGCAATCAGCCCCAGCATTTT. Its protein product is CASSLAGHYSNQPQHF.

This clone was seen only once. The chain has TRBV5-1 and TRBJ1-4; D is uncertain. Germline CDR1 and CDR2: SGHRS and YFSETQ. V shed 6 bases and J shed 8 bases, with 17 bases lying between them. The CDR3 contains 14 residues. CDR3 loop: CASTARGGEEKLFF. CDR3 bases: TGCGCCAGCACAGCCCGGGGTGGTGAAGAAAAACTGTTTTTT.

The chain is built from TRBV9 and TRBJ2-1; 13 positions agree with TRBD2. The CDR3 runs to 17 residues. Unmatched junction bases numbered 2, after V lost 0 bases and J lost 2 bases. Germline V gene lookup returns CDR1 SGDLS and CDR2 YYNGEE. CDR3 amino acids: CASSVAGTSGTYNEQFF. CDR3 in DNA: TGTGCCAGCAGCGTAGCTGGGACTAGCGGGACCTACAATGAGCAGTTCTTC.

The chain combines TRBV19 with TRBJ2-3, with D perhaps TRBD2 (7 bases). The CDR3 consists of 18 residues. Per germline, CDR1 LNHDA and CDR2 SQIVND (reference sequence). Deletions cut 11 bases from V and 5 bases from J, with 32 bases between. The CDR3: CALKRGRAYRAQKDTQYF. The DNA of the CDR3 is TGTGCCTTAAAGAGGGGGAGGGCCTATCGAGCGCAGAAAGATACGCAGTATTTT.

The V and J genes are TRBV19 and TRBJ2-7; possibly TRBD2 for D (6 bases). Germline CDR1 LNHDA, CDR2 SQIVND (reference sequence). Deletions cut 2 bases from V and 4 bases from J, with 12 bases between. This CDR3 has 14 amino acids. For the CDR3, the DNA is TGTGCCAGTAGTATAATAGCGGCAGATTACGAGCAGTACTTC. Translation gives CASSIIAADYEQYF.

The chain recombines TRBV7-2 with TRBJ2-7, with D uncertain. Germline V gives CDR1 SGHTA, CDR2 FQGNSA. Trimming took 2 bases from V and 0 from J, leaving 5 bases between them. This CDR3 comprises 13 residues. CDR3: CASSLKSSYEQYF. CDR3 sequence (DNA): TGTGCCAGCAGCTTAAAATCCTCCTACGAGCAGTACTTC.

This sequence joins TRBV7-8 and TRBJ2-2; weak D call: TRBD1 (5 bases). The CDR3 spans 16 residues. Deletions cut 5 bases from V and 2 bases from J, with 15 bases between. The germline CDR1 and CDR2 sequences are SGHVS and FQNEAQ. CDR3 sequence: CASSPRTPLNTGELFF. The CDR3 bases are TGTGCCAGCAGCCCGCGGACACCTCTCAACACCGGGGAGCTGTTTTTT.

V usage is TRBV7-3 and J usage is TRBJ1-1; tentative D call: TRBD1 (5 bases). V gave up 2 bases and J gave up 4 bases, with 8 bases separating them. Germline assignment: CDR1 SGHTA and CDR2 FQGTGA. The CDR3 extends over 13 amino acids. CDR3: CASSLHGGTEAFF. In nucleotides, the CDR3 is TGTGCCAGCAGCTTACATGGGGGCACTGAAGCTTTCTTT.

The rearrangement uses TRBV7-9 and TRBJ1-5, with a possible D match to TRBD1 (5 bases). The CDR3 extends over 14 amino acids. Germline loops: CDR1 SEHNR, CDR2 FQNEAQ (reference sequence). V lost 5 bases to trimming and J lost 7 bases, with 15 bases between them. The CDR3 protein is CASSPRDSGQPQHF. The CDR3 DNA is TGTGCCAGCAGCCCCCGGGACTCCGGCCAGCCCCAGCATTTT.